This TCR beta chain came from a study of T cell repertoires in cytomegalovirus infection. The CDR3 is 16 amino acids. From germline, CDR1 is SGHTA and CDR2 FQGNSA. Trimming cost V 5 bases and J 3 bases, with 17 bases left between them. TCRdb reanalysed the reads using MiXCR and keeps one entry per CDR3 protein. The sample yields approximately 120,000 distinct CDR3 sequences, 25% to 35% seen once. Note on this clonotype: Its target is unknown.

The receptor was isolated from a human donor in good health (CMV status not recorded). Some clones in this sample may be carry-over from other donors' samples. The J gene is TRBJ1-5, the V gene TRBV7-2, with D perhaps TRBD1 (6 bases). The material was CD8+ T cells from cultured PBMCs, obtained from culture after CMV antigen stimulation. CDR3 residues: CASSHVGGRNNQPQHF. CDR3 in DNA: TGTGCCAGCAGCCATGTAGGGGGGCGAAACAATCAGCCCCAGCATTTT. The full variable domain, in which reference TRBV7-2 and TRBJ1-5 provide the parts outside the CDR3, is GAGVSQSPSNKVTEKGKDVELRCDPISGHTALYWYRQSLGQGLEFLIYFQGNSAPDKSGLPSDRFSAERTGGSVSTLTIQRTQQEDSAVYLCASSHVGGRNNQPQHFGDGTRLSIL.